This TCR beta chain is from a study of siplizumab effects on memory and regulatory T cells. As regards this clone: Its antigen is unidentified.

CDR3 size: 15 residues. V shed 5 bases and J 5 bases; nucleotides not matched to a gene: 15. Per the germline V gene, CDR1 is SQVTM and CDR2 is ANQGSEA. Overall study results and limits: Just a small share of alloreactive clones was traced back to unstimulated subsets.

Assay: immunoSEQ multiplex PCR; the TCRdb copy retains only in-frame clones and omits some. The table includes tens of thousands of clones, around 96% detected once. The sample taken for sequencing was naive CD8+ T cells sorted from blood. The TCR originated in a human donor in good health. The gene calls are TRBV29-1 and TRBJ2-7, with 7 bases fitting TRBD2. CDR3 nucleotide sequence: TGCAGCGTTTTTGGGGGGGGGGACTCACGGGACGAGCAGTACTTC. It translates to CSVFGGGDSRDEQYF.